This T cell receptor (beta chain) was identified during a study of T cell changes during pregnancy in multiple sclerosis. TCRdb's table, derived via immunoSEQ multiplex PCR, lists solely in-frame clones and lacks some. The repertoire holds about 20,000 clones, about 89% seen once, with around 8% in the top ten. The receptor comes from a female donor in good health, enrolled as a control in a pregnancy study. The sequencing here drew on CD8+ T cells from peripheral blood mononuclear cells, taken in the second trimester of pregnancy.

CDR3: CASSLAAIEGNTIYF. The DNA of the CDR3 is TGTGCCAGCAGCTTGGCCGCTATAGAGGGAAACACCATATATTTT. V and J are TRBV5-6 and TRBJ1-3, with no clear D. Deletions cut 0 bases from V and 4 bases from J, with 11 bases between. CDR3 length: 15 amino acids. Germline-derived CDR1 and CDR2 are SGHDT and YYEEEE.